The 17 T cell receptor beta chains reported below all come from one sample, sequenced in a study of cytomegalovirus exposure and HLA in healthy donors. The PCR used 60 Vbeta and 13 Jbeta primers. The assay was immunoSEQ multiplex PCR, and TCRdb's table has in-frame clones only and misses some. The sample carries over 150,000 clones, around 84% recorded once. Sequenced: PBMCs. Every receptor here comes from a girl aged 2-9 years in good health and CMV-seropositive.

The rearrangement links TRBV2 to TRBJ2-6; tentative D call: TRBD1 (6 bases). Germline V CDR1 and CDR2: SNHLY, FYNNEI. The CDR3 extends over 15 amino acids. Trimming removed 6 bases at V and 1 base at J, with 10 bases between. In nucleotides, the CDR3 is TGTGCCAGCAGACCAGGGGCTTCTGGGGCCAACGTCCTGACTTTC. Translation gives CASRPGASGANVLTF.

On this clone: Compared with germline, one end of the junction differs, possibly owing to a read error. Other DNA sequences within the sample encode an identical CDR3. The rearrangement joins TRBV5-4 to TRBJ1-1; D is uncertain. The length of the CDR3 is 14 residues. CDR1 is SGHNT, CDR2 YYREEE, per germline (reference sequence). This CDR3 reads CASSSPELNTEAFF. The CDR3 coding sequence is TGTGCCAGTAGCTCTCCTGAGCTGAACACTGAAGCTTTCTTT.

The chain has TRBV25-1 and TRBJ2-5; possible D gene TRBD1, 6 bases. The J call may be wrong; the DNA end is better matched by TRBJ2-7. Germline CDR1 reads MGHDK; CDR2 reads SYGVNS. The CDR3 is 14 residues long. CDR3 sequence (DNA): TGTGCCAGCAGTCGACAGGAAAGCTCCTACGAGCAGTACTTC. Amino acid sequence: CASSRQESSYEQYF.

The chain carries TRBV9 and TRBJ2-1; 9 bases line up with TRBD2. Germline V gene lookup returns CDR1 SGDLS and CDR2 YYNGEE. CDR3 length: 16 amino acids. The trim removed 2 bases at V and 15 bases at J, leaving 18 bases unmatched. The CDR3 region is CASSVQGGTSPHWRFF. The CDR3 DNA follows: TGTGCCAGCAGCGTTCAAGGCGGGACTAGCCCCCACTGGAGGTTCTTC.

The rearrangement links TRBV28 to TRBJ1-2, with 9 bases matching TRBD1. Germline V gene sequence: CDR1 MDHEN, CDR2 SYDVKM. The CDR3 contains 14 residues. Trimming took 6 bases from V and 0 from J; bases not matched to a gene: 2. The CDR3 is CASRDRGANYGYTF. CDR3 nucleotides: TGTGCCAGCAGGGACAGGGGCGCTAACTATGGCTACACCTTC.

This clone was seen only once. The junction differs from germline at one of its ends, possibly a read error. Other DNA sequences of this sample code for an identical CDR3. The rearrangement joins TRBV10-3 to TRBJ1-1, with TRBD1 matching over 7 bases. Germline V gives CDR1 ENHRY, CDR2 SYGVKD. CDR3 length equals 13 residues. The CDR3 DNA sequence: TGCGCCATCGGGGGGACAGCAAACACTGAAGCTTTCTTT. This sequence encodes CAIGGTANTEAFF.

This clone has only a few counts. This chain links TRBV4-1 with TRBJ1-5, with unresolved D. Trimming pared 3 bases from V and 4 bases from J, leaving 16 bases between. The CDR3 covers 16 residues. CDR1 is MGHRA, CDR2 YSYEKL, per germline. Written as DNA, the CDR3 is TGCGCCAGCAGCCAGGATCCGGGAGAAGGAAATCAGCCCCAGCATTTT. Amino acid sequence: CASSQDPGEGNQPQHF.

This rearrangement joins TRBV5-1 to TRBJ1-4; 8 positions match TRBD1. Trimming cost V 0 bases and J 0 bases; bases outside gene matches: 7. This CDR3 has 18 residues. Germline-derived CDR1 and CDR2 are SGHRS and YFSETQ. DNA for the CDR3: TGCGCCAGCAGCTTGGCCGATGGACAGGGCGCAACTAATGAAAAACTGTTTTTT. Protein: CASSLADGQGATNEKLFF.

This clone came up a few times. The V call is TRBV27, the J call TRBJ2-1, with D maybe TRBD2 (5 bases). Germline loops: CDR1 MNHEY, CDR2 SMNVEV (reference sequence). With 5 bases removed from V and 3 bases from J, the gap between germline ends came to 17 bases. This CDR3 spans 16 amino acids. CDR3 nucleotides: TGTGCCAGCAGTCGTCAAACCGGGGTGAACTACAATGAGCAGTTCTTC. It codes for CASSRQTGVNYNEQFF.

This clone was detected many times. The V gene is TRBV5-6, the J gene TRBJ2-3, with 7 bases lining up with TRBD1. V lost 0 bases, J lost 0 bases, and 4 bases stayed unmatched. This CDR3 is 16 amino acids long. Germline CDR1 and CDR2: SGHDT and YYEEEE. The CDR3 nucleotides read TGTGCCAGCAGCTTGGTGCCGGGACAGAGCACAGATACGCAGTATTTT. Its translation: CASSLVPGQSTDTQYF. Combining the CDR3 with reference TRBV5-6 and TRBJ2-3 gives the whole variable domain DAGVTQSPTHLIKTRGQQVTLRCSPKSGHDTVSWYQQALGQGPQFIFQYYEEEERQRGNFPDRFSGHQFPNYSSELNVNALLLGDSALYLCASSLVPGQSTDTQYFGPGTRLTVL.

The table lists this clone with a count of one. The chain joins TRBV25-1 to TRBJ2-5; tentatively, D is TRBD2 (5 bases). CDR3 size: 14 residues. V lost 5 bases to trimming and J lost 0 bases, with 10 bases between them. Germline V gene lookup returns CDR1 MGHDK and CDR2 SYGVNS. CDR3 amino acids: CASSQSSNQETQYF. CDR3 nucleotides: TGTGCCAGCAGTCAATCTAGCAACCAAGAGACCCAGTACTTC.

V usage is TRBV4-1 and J usage is TRBJ2-7; 13 positions agree with TRBD2. The CDR3 contains 15 residues. CDR1 and CDR2 from the germline V gene are MGHRA and YSYEKL. V lost 1 base, J lost 5 bases, and 2 bases stayed unmatched. CDR3 sequence: CASSQVGLAGDEQYF. The DNA of the CDR3 is TGCGCCAGCAGCCAAGTCGGACTAGCGGGAGACGAGCAGTACTTC.

This clone was picked up a small number of times. The chain carries TRBV5-1 and TRBJ2-7; TRBD1 matches at 10 bases. Germline values: CDR1 SGHRS, CDR2 YFSETQ. The length of the CDR3 is 15 residues. The trim removed 0 bases at V and 5 bases at J, leaving 5 bases unmatched. CDR3 coding DNA: TGCGCCAGCAGCTTGGTGACGACAGGGGGCCACGAGCAGTACTTC. It yields the protein CASSLVTTGGHEQYF.

A note on this clone: This specimen includes other DNA sequences encoding the same CDR3. The CDR3 nucleotides are TGTGCCACCAGCAGGGCTAGCGGGAGCTACAATGAGCAGTTCTTC. Translating it yields CATSRASGSYNEQFF. The rearrangement links TRBV15 to TRBJ2-1; 10 positions match TRBD2. The CDR3 length is 15 residues. V was clipped by 3 bases and J by 3 bases; unmatched bases: 2. CDR1 and CDR2 from the germline V gene are LNHNV and YYDKDF (reference sequence).

This chain joins TRBV5-1 and TRBJ1-2; D not certain. Germline loops: CDR1 SGHRS, CDR2 YFSETQ. The CDR3 length is 13 residues. Trimming removed 4 bases from V and 4 bases from J, with 11 bases in between. The CDR3 reads CASSDDGSYGYTF. In nucleotides, the CDR3 is TGCGCCAGCAGCGACGACGGGAGCTATGGCTACACCTTC.

In DNA, the CDR3 is TGTGCCAGCAGGCCACGGACAGGGAAAGGCAATCAGCCCCAGCATTTT. The encoded protein is CASRPRTGKGNQPQHF. The rearrangement uses TRBV11-1 and TRBJ1-5, with 8 bases fitting TRBD1. CDR1 SGHAT and CDR2 FQDESV come from the germline V gene (reference sequence). The CDR3 length is 16 residues. J was trimmed by 2 bases and V by 6 bases; bases with no gene match: 9.

The CDR3 region is CASSKDSLIRYEQYF. The CDR3 coding sequence is TGTGCCAGCAGTAAAGACAGCCTGATACGGTACGAGCAGTACTTC. The rearrangement links TRBV2 to TRBJ2-7, with a weak D call TRBD1 (5 bases). Germline-derived CDR1 and CDR2 are SNHLY and FYNNEI. The CDR3 totals 15 residues. V lost 5 bases, J lost 4 bases, and 18 bases lay in between.